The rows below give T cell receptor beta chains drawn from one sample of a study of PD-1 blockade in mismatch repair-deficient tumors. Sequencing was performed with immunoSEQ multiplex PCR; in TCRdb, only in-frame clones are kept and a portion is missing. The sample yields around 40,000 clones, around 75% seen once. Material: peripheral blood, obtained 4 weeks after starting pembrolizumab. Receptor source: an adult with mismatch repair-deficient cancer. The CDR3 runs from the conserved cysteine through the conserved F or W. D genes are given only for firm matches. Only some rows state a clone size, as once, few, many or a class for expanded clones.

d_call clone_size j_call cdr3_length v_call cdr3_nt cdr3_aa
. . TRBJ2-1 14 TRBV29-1 TGCAGCGTCCAGCGGGTCCACTCCTACAATGAGCAGTTCTTC CSVQRVHSYNEQFF
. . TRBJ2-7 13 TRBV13 TGTGCCAGCAGCTTAGTGGGGGCCTCCGAGCAGTACTTC CASSLVGASEQYF
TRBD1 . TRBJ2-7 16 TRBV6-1 TGTGCCAGCAGTGAAGGTTGGGGGACAGAGACCTACGAGCAGTACTTC CASSEGWGTETYEQYF
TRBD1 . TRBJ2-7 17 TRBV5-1 TGCGCCAGCAGCTTGGAAGGCATTGGTAGGACAGGGGGTGAAGGATACTTC CASSLEGIGRTGGEGYF
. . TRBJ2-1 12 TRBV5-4 TGTGCCAGCAGCTTGGTGGGCAGTGAGCAGTTCTTC CASSLVGSEQFF
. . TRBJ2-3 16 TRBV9 TGTGCCAGCAGCGTAGGTGTGGGACACTACACAGATACGCAGTATTTT CASSVGVGHYTDTQYF
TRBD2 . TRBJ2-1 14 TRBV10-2 TGCGCCAGCAAGCCTAGCGGGGGGTACAATGAGCAGTTCTTC CASKPSGGYNEQFF
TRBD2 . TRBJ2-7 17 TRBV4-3 TGCGCCAGCAGCCAAGAAAGGTCTAGCGGGAGTCTCTACGAGCAGTACTTC CASSQERSSGSLYEQYF
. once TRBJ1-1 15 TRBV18 TGTGCCAGCTCACCACCGGGCAGACTGAACACTGAAGCTTTCTTT CASSPPGRLNTEAFF
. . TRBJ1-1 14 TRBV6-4 TGTGCCAGCAGAACTTTGTCAGCGAACACTGAAGCTTTCTTT CASRTLSANTEAFF
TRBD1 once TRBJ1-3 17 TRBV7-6 TGTGCCAGCAGCTTAGCGGCCCGGGGGACAGGGGGAAACACCATATATTTT CASSLAARGTGGNTIYF
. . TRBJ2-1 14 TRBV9 TGTGCCAGCAGCGTAAGAGAGGGGTACAATGAGCAGTTCTTC CASSVREGYNEQFF
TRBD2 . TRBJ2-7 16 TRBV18 TGTGCCAGCTCACCCGGGGCGGGAGGGTCCTCCTACGAGCAGTACTTC CASSPGAGGSSYEQYF
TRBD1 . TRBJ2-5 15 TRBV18 TGTGCCAGCTCAAGCGGGACAGGGGGATTGGAGACCCAGTACTTC CASSSGTGGLETQYF
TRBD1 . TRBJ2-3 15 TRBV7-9 TGTGCCAGCTCCATTCCGGGACAGGAGGCAGATACGCAGTATTTT CASSIPGQEADTQYF
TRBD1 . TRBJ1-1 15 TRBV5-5 TGTGCCAGCAGCGTCTCCCAGGGGGCGCTGACTGAAGCTTTCTTT CASSVSQGALTEAFF
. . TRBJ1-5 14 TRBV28 TGTGCCAGCAGTTTAGGTGACCGAAATCAGCCCCAGCATTTT CASSLGDRNQPQHF
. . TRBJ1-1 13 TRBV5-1 TGCGCCAGCAGCGCGGACGATAACACTGAAGCTTTCTTT CASSADDNTEAFF
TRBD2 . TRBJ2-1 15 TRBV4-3 TGCGCCAGCAGCCAATTTGCCGGGACTAGCAATGACCAGTTCTTC CASSQFAGTSNDQFF
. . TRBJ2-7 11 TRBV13 TGTGCCAGCAGCTCCTCCCGGGAGCAGTACTTC CASSSSREQYF
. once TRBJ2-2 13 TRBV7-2 TGTGCCAGCAGCTTTGACTGGACCGGGGAGCTGTTTTTT CASSFDWTGELFF
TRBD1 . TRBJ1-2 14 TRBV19 TGTGCCAGTAGTCCCGACAGGGGGACCTATGGCTACACCTTC CASSPDRGTYGYTF
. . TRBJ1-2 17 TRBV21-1 TGTGCCAGCAGCAAAGGGGGCGCGGATAGTCGTCACTATGGCTACACCTTC CASSKGGADSRHYGYTF
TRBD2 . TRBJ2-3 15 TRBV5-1 TGCGCCAGCAGCCGCCGGGAGGGCCGCACAGATACGCAGTATTTT CASSRREGRTDTQYF
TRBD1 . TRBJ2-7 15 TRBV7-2 TGTGCCAGCAGCGCCCAGGGACAGCTAGGCTACGAGCAGTACTTC CASSAQGQLGYEQYF
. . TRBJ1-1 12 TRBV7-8 TGTGCCAGCAGCTTTTGGAACACTGAAGCTTTCTTT CASSFWNTEAFF
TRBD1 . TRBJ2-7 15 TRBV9 TGTGCCAGCAGCCCCCCAGGGACAGGGACGGCCGAGCAGTACTTC CASSPPGTGTAEQYF
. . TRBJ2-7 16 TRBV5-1 TGCGCCAGCAGCTTGGTCGGGACTTCATCTGTGAGCGAGCAGTACTTC CASSLVGTSSVSEQYF
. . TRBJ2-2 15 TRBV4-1 TGCGCCAGCAGCCAAGTCAACTTCCTCACCGGGGAGCTGTTTTTT CASSQVNFLTGELFF
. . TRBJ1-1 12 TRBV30 TGTGCCTGGAAAGGGGTAAACACTGAAGCTTTCTTT CAWKGVNTEAFF
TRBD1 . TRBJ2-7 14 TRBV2 TGTGCCAGCACGTTTGGGACAGGGTACTACGAGCAGTACTTC CASTFGTGYYEQYF
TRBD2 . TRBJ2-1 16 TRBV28 TGTGCCAGCAGTTTGCTAGCGGGAGGGGGAAACAATGAGCAGTTCTTC CASSLLAGGGNNEQFF
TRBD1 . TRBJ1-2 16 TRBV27 TGTGCCAGCACGATGAAGACAGGGGACCCCACTTATGGCTACACCTTC CASTMKTGDPTYGYTF
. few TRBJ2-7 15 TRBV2 TGTGCCAGCAGTGAGATCGGGGTTCACTCCTACGAGCAGTACTTC CASSEIGVHSYEQYF
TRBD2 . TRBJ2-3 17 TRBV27 TGTGCCAGCACCCCGCGGAGGGGGTTAGGCGGGGGGGATACGCAGTATTTT CASTPRRGLGGGDTQYF
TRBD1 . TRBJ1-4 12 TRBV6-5 TGTGCCAGCGGAACAGGGGTTGAAAAACTGTTTTTT CASGTGVEKLFF
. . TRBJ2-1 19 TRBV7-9 TGTGCCAGCAGCTTCCGTAGGCTATTCGGACGTAGCTCCTACAATGAGCAGTTCTTC CASSFRRLFGRSSYNEQFF